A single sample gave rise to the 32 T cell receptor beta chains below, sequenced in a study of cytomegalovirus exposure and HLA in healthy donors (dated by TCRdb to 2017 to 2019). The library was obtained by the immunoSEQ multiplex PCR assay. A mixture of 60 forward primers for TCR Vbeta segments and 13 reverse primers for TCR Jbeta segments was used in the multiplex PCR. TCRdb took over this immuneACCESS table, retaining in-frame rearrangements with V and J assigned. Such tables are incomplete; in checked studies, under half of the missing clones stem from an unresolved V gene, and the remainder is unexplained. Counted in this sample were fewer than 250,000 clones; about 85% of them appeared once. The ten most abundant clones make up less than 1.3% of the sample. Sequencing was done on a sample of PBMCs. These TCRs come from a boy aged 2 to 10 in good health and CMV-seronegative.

The CDR3 loop is CASSLAWQGGEKLFF. The CDR3 DNA reads TGTGCCAGCAGCCTTGCGTGGCAGGGAGGTGAAAAACTGTTTTTT. The chain recombines TRBV5-5 with TRBJ1-4, with a possible D match to TRBD1 (5 bases). The V gene lost 4 bases and the J gene lost 7 bases, with 17 bases spanning the gap. This CDR3 comprises 15 residues. Germline CDR1 reads SGHKS; CDR2 reads YYEKEE (reference sequence). Full variable domain (missing parts from reference TRBV5-5 and TRBJ1-4): DAGVTQSPTHLIKTRGQQVTLRCSPISGHKSVSWYQQVLGQGPQFIFQYYEKEERGRGNFPDRFSARQFPNYSSELNVNALLLGDSALYLCASSLAWQGGEKLFFGSGTQLSVL.

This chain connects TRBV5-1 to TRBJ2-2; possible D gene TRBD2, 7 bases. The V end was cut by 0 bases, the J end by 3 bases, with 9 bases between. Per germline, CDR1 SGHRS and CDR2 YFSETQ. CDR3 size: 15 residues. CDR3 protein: CASSLEGGDTGELFF. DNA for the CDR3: TGCGCCAGCAGCTTGGAGGGGGGGGACACCGGGGAGCTGTTTTTT.

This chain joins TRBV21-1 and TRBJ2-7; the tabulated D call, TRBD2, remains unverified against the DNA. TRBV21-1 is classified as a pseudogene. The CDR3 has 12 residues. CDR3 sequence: CASSKGRGSGDF. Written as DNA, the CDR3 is TGTGCCAGCAGCAAAGGTAGGGGTTCGGGGGATTTC.

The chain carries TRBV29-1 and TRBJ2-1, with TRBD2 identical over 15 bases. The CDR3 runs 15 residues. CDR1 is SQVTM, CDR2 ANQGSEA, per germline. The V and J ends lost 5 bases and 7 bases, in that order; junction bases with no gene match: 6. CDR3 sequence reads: CSVLGTSGRLNEQFF. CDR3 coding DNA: TGCAGCGTTTTAGGGACTAGCGGGAGGTTGAATGAGCAGTTCTTC.

The DNA of the CDR3 is TGTGCTAGTGGTTTGGGAGATAGTGGGAGCAGGACGTTCTTC. As protein: CASGLGDSGSRTFF. The rearrangement uses TRBV12-5 and TRBJ2-1, with D perhaps matching TRBD2 (5 bases). The V gene lost 1 base and the J gene lost 15 bases, with 19 bases spanning the gap. The CDR3 sequence is 14 residues long. Germline V gene lookup returns CDR1 LGHNT and CDR2 FRNRAP.

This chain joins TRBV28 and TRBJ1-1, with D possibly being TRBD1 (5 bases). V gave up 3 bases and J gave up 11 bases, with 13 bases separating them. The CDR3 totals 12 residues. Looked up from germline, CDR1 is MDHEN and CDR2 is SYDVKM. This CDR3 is CASSFPGLGAFF. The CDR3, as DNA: TGTGCCAGCAGTTTTCCAGGGTTGGGCGCTTTCTTT.

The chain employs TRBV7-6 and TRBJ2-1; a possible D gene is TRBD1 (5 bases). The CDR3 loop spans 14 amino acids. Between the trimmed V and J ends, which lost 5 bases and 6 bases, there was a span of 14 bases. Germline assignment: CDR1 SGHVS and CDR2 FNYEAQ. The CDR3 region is CASSPRTSPNEQFF. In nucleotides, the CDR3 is TGTGCCAGCAGCCCCAGGACAAGTCCCAATGAGCAGTTCTTC.

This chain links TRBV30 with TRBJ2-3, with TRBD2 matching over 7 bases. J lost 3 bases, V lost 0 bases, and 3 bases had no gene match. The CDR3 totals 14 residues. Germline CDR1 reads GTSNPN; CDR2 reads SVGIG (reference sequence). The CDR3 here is CAWSVGGGTDTQYF. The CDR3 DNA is TGTGCCTGGAGTGTAGGCGGGGGAACAGATACGCAGTATTTT.

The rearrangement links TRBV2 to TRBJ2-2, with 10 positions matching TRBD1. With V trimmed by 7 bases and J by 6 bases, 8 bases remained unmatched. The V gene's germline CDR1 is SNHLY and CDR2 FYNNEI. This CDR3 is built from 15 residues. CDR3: CASTRDRGSSGELFF. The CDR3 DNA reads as TGTGCCAGCACCCGGGACAGGGGATCATCCGGGGAGCTGTTTTTT. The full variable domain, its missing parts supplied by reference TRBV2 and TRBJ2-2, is EPEVTQTPSHQVTQMGQEVILRCVPISNHLYFYWYRQILGQKVEFLVSFYNNEISEKSEIFDDQFSVERPDGSNFTLKIRSTKLEDSAMYFCASTRDRGSSGELFFGEGSRLTVL.

The CDR3 protein is CASSIQGVTDTQYF. Written as DNA, the CDR3 is TGTGCCAGTAGTATACAGGGGGTTACAGATACGCAGTATTTT. J is TRBJ2-3 and V is TRBV19, with 7 bases that match TRBD1. This CDR3 region has 14 residues. Germline CDR1 and CDR2: LNHDA and SQIVND (reference sequence). Trimming cost V 2 bases and J 3 bases; bases outside gene matches: 2.

DNA of the CDR3: TGTGCCAGCAGTGGGGGCAGCTCCACTGAAGCTTTCTTT. Translating gives CASSGGSSTEAFF. V gene TRBV27 combines with J gene TRBJ1-1; tentative D call: TRBD1 (6 bases). V lost 5 bases to trimming and J lost 4 bases, with 11 bases between them. The CDR3 has 13 residues. The germline gives CDR1 MNHEY, CDR2 SMNVEV (reference sequence).

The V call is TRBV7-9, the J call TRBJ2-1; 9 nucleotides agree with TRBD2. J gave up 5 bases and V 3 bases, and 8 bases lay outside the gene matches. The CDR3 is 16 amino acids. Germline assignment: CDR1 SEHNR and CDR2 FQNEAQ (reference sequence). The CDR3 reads CASSLEVAGDDNEQFF. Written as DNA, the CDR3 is TGTGCCAGCAGCTTGGAGGTAGCGGGGGACGACAATGAGCAGTTCTTC.

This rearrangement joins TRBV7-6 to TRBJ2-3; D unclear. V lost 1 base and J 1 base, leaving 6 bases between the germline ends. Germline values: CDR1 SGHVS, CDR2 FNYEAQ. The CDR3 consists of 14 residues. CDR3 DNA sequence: TGTGCCAGCAGCTTAGGGGCTGGCACAGATACGCAGTATTTT. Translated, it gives CASSLGAGTDTQYF.

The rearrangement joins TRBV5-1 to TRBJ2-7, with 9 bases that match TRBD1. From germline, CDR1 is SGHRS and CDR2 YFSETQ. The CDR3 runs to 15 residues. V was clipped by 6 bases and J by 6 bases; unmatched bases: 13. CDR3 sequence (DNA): TGCGCCAGCACGGCACCCCCGGGACAGGGAGGCGAGCAGTACTTC. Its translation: CASTAPPGQGGEQYF.

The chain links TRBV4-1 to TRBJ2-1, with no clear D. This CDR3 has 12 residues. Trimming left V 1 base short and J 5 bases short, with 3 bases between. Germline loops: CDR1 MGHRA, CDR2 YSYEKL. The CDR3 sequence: CASSQVNNEQFF. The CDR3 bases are TGCGCCAGCAGCCAAGTAAACAATGAGCAGTTCTTC.

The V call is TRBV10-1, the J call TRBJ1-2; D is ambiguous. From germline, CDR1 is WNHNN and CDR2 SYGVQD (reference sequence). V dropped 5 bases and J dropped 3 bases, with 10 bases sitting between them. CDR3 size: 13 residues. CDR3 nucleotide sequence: TGCGCCAGCAGTAACAGTTTTGACTATGGCTACACCTTC. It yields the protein CASSNSFDYGYTF.

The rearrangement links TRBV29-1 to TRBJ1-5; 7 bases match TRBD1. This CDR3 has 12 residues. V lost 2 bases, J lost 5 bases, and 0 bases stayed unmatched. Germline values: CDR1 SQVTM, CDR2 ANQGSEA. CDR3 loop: CSVETGDQPQHF. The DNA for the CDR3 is TGCAGCGTTGAAACAGGGGATCAGCCCCAGCATTTT.

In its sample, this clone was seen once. CDR3 DNA: TGTGCCAGCAGCTTAGATGTCGGTCAGCCCCAGCATTTT. Its protein is CASSLDVGQPQHF. This chain links TRBV11-1 with TRBJ1-5; D remains ambiguous. V lost 1 base and J 6 bases, leaving 7 bases between the germline ends. Germline V gene sequence: CDR1 SGHAT, CDR2 FQDESV (reference sequence). The CDR3 contains 13 residues. Looking up the rest from reference TRBV11-1 and TRBJ1-5 gives the full variable domain: EAEVAQSPRYKITEKSQAVAFWCDPISGHATLYWYRQILGQGPELLVQFQDESVVDDSQLPKDRFSAERLKGVDSTLKIQPAELGDSAMYLCASSLDVGQPQHFGDGTRLSIL.

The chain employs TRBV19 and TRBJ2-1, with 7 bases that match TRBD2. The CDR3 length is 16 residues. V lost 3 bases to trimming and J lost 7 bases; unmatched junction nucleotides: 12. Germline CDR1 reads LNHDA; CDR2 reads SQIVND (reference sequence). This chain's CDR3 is CASSIYRGGSSNEQFF. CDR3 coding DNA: TGTGCCAGTAGTATTTATAGGGGCGGGAGTTCTAATGAGCAGTTCTTC.

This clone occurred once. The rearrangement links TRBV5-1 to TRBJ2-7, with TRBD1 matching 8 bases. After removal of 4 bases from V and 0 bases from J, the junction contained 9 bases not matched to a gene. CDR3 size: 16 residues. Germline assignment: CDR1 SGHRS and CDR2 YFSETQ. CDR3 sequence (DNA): TGCGCCAGCAGCCCCACTCGGACAGGGTCCTCCTACGAGCAGTACTTC. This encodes CASSPTRTGSSYEQYF.

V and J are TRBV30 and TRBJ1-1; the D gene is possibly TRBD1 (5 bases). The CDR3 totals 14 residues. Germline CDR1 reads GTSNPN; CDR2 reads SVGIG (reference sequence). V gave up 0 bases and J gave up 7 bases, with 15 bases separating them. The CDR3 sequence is CAWSVGQQVFEAFF. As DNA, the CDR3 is TGTGCCTGGAGTGTGGGGCAACAGGTTTTTGAAGCTTTCTTT.

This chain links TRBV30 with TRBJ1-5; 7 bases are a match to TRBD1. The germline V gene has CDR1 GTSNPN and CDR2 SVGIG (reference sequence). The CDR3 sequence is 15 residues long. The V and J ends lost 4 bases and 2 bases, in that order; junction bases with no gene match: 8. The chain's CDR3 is CAWNRGDWGNQPQHF. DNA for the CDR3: TGTGCCTGGAACAGGGGAGATTGGGGCAATCAGCCCCAGCATTTT.

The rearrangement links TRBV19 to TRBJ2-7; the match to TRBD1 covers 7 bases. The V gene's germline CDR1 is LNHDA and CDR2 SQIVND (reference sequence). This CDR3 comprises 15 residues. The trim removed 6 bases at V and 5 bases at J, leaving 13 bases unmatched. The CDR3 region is CASSVQGVDFHEQYF. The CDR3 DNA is TGTGCCAGTAGCGTCCAGGGGGTTGACTTCCACGAGCAGTACTTC. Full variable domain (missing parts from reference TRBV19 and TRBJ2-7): DGGITQSPKYLFRKEGQNVTLSCEQNLNHDAMYWYRQDPGQGLRLIYYSQIVNDFQKGDIAEGYSVSREKKESFPLTVTSAQKNPTAFYLCASSVQGVDFHEQYFGPGTRLTVT.

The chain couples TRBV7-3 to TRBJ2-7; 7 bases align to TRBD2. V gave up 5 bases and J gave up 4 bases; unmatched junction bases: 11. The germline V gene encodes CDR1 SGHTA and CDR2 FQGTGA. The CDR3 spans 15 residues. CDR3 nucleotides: TGTGCCAGCAGCCCCTCCCGCGGGGGAGCGTACGAGCAGTACTTC. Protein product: CASSPSRGGAYEQYF.

For the CDR3, the DNA is TGCGCCAGCAGCCCCACGGCGGGAAGCCCCGGGGAGCTGTTTTTT. As protein: CASSPTAGSPGELFF. The gene calls are TRBV5-1 and TRBJ2-2, with a weak D call TRBD2 (6 bases). Germline assignment: CDR1 SGHRS and CDR2 YFSETQ. The CDR3 runs 15 residues. V was cut by 4 bases and J by 6 bases, with 16 bases left in between. Together with reference TRBV5-1 and TRBJ2-2, the CDR3 gives the full variable domain: KAGVTQTPRYLIKTRGQQVTLSCSPISGHRSVSWYQQTPGQGLQFLFEYFSETQRNKGNFPGRFSGRQFSNSRSEMNVSTLELGDSALYLCASSPTAGSPGELFFGEGSRLTVL.

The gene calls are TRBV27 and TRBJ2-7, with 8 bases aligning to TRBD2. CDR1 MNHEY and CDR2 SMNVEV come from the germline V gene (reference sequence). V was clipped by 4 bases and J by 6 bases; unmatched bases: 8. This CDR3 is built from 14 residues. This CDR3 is CASSSAGTRVEQYF. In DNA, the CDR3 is TGTGCCAGCAGTTCAGCCGGGACTAGGGTCGAGCAGTACTTC.

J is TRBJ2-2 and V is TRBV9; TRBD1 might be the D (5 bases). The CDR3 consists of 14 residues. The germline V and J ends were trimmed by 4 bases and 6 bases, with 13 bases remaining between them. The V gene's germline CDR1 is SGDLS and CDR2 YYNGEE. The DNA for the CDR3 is TGTGCCAGCAGCCCAGGGCTCGCGGCCGGGGAGCTGTTTTTT. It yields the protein CASSPGLAAGELFF.

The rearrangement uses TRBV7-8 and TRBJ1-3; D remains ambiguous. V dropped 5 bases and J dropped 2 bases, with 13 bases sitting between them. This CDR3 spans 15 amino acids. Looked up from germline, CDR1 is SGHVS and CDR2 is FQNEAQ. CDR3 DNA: TGTGCCAGCAGCGCTCGAAAGGAGGCTGGAAACACCATATATTTT. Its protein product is CASSARKEAGNTIYF.

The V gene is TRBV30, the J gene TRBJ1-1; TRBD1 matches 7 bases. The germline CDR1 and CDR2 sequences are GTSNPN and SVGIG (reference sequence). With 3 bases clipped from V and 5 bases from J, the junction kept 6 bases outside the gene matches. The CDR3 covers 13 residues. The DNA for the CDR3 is TGTGCCTGGAGCCTACAGGGGAGTACTGAAGCTTTCTTT. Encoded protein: CAWSLQGSTEAFF.

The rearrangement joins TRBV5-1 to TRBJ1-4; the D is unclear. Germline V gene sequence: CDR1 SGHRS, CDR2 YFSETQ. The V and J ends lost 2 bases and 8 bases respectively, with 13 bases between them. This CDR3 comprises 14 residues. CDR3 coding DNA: TGCGCCAGCAGCTTAAGACGGAACGGGGAAAAACTGTTTTTT. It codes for CASSLRRNGEKLFF.

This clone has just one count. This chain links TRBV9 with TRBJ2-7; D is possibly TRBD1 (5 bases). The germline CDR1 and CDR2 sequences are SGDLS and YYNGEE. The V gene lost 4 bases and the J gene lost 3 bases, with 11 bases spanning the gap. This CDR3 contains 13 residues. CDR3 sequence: CASSQDSFYEQYF. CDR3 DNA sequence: TGTGCCAGCAGCCAAGACAGTTTCTACGAGCAGTACTTC.

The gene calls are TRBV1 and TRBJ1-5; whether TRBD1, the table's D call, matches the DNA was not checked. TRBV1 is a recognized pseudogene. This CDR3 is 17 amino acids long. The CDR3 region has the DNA TGCACCAGCAGCCAGAGGGGGCATAGACATAGCAATCAGCCCCAGCATTTT. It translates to CTSSQRGHRHSNQPQHF.